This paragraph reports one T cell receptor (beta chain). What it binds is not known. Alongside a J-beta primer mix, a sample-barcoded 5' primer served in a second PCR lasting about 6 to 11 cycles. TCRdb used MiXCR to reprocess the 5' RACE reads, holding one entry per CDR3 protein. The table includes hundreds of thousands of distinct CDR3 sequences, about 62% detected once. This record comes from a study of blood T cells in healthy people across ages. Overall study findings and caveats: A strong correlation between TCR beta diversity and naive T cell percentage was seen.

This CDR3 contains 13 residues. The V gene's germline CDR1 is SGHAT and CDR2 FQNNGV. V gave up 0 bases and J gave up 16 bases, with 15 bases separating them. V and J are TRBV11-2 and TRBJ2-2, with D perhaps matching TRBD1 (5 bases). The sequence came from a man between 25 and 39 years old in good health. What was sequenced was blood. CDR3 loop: CASSLDGQGRGFF. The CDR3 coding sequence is TGTGCCAGCAGCTTAGACGGGCAGGGAAGAGGGTTTTTT. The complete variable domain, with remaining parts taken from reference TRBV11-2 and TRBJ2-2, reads EAGVAQSPRYKIIEKRQSVAFWCNPISGHATLYWYQQILGQGPKLLIQFQNNGVVDDSQLPKDRFSAERLKGVDSTLKIQPAKLEDSAVYLCASSLDGQGRGFFGEGSRLTVL.